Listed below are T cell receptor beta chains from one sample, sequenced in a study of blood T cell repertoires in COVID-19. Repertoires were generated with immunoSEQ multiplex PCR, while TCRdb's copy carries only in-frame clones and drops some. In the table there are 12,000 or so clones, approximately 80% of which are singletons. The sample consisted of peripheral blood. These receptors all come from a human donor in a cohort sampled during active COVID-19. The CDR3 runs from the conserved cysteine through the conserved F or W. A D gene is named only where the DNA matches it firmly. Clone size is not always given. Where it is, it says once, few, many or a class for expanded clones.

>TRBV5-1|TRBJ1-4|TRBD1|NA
CASSLEGRGEEKLFF
TGCGCCAGCAGCTTGGAGGGCAGGGGGGAAGAAAAACTGTTTTTT
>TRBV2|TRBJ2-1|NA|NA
CASSPRSSYNEQFF
TGTGCCAGCAGCCCTAGGAGCTCCTACAATGAGCAGTTCTTC
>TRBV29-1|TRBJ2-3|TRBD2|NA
CSVVKRGADTQYF
TGCAGCGTTGTCAAGCGGGGGGCAGATACGCAGTATTTT
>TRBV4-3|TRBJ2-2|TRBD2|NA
CASSQEGPSGLNTGELFF
TGCGCCAGCAGCCAAGAAGGTCCTAGCGGGTTGAACACCGGGGAGCTGTTTTTT
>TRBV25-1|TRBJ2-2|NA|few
CASSEGRVDTGELFF
TGTGCCAGCAGTGAGGGCAGGGTAGACACCGGGGAGCTGTTTTTT
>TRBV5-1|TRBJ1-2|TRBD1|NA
CASNLGGQGAGGYTF
TGCGCCAGCAACTTGGGCGGACAGGGGGCAGGTGGCTACACCTTC
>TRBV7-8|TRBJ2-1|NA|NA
CASSSYRVRVAYNEQFF
TGTGCCAGCAGCTCATACAGGGTTCGGGTGGCCTACAATGAGCAGTTCTTC
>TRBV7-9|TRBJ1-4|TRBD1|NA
CASSLGQGNEKLFF
TGTGCCAGCAGCTTGGGACAGGGGAATGAAAAACTGTTTTTT
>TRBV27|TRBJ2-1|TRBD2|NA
CASSFIAGGVYNEQFF
TGTGCCAGCAGTTTTATAGCGGGGGGGGTTTACAATGAGCAGTTCTTC
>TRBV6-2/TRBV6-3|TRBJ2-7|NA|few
CASSLPPSYEQYF
TGTGCCAGCAGTCTCCCCCCCTCCTACGAGCAGTACTTC
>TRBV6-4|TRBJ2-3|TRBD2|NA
CASSDSSGGADTQYF
TGTGCCAGCAGTGACTCTAGCGGGGGGGCAGATACGCAGTATTTT
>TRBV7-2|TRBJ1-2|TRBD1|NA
CASSSNNRGNYGYTF
TGTGCCAGCAGCTCGAATAACAGGGGAAACTATGGCTACACCTTC
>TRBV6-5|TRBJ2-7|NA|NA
CASTQTVVTYEQYF
TGTGCCAGCACCCAGACAGTCGTGACCTACGAGCAGTACTTC
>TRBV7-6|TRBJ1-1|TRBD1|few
CASSLGNRGKDTEAFF
TGTGCCAGCAGCTTAGGGAACAGGGGTAAGGACACTGAAGCTTTCTTT
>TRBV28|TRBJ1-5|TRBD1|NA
CASSFEQGAGGNQPQHF
TGTGCCAGCAGTTTCGAACAGGGGGCGGGAGGCAATCAGCCCCAGCATTTT
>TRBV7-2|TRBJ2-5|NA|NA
CASSLGLETQYF
TGTGCCAGCAGCTTAGGGCTAGAGACCCAGTACTTC
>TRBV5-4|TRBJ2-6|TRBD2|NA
CASSLGSGAYSGANVLTF
TGTGCCAGCAGCTTGGGGAGCGGGGCCTACTCTGGGGCCAACGTCCTGACTTTC
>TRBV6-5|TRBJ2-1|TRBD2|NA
CASRSGGALGNEQFF
TGTGCCAGCAGAAGCGGGGGGGCTCTAGGGAATGAGCAGTTCTTC
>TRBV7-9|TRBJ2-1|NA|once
CASSLGPGDWNEQFF
TGTGCCAGCAGCTTAGGGCCAGGGGATTGGAATGAGCAGTTCTTC
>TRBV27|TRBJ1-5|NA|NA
CASSPGWNQPQHF
TGTGCCAGCAGCCCCGGGTGGAATCAGCCCCAGCATTTT
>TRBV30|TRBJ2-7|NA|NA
CAWVAAVGGYEQYF
TGTGCCTGGGTTGCGGCCGTCGGTGGCTACGAGCAGTACTTC
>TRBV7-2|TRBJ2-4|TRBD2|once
CASSPGLAGGPQYF
TGTGCCAGCAGCCCAGGACTAGCGGGGGGGCCCCAGTACTTC
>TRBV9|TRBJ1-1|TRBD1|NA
CASSGGQGGTEAFF
TGTGCCAGCAGCGGGGGACAGGGAGGAACTGAAGCTTTCTTT
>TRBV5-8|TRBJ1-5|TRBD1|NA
CASSQGQGARQPQHF
TGTGCCAGCAGCCAAGGACAGGGGGCACGGCAGCCCCAGCATTTT
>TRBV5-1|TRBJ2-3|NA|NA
CASSAYRALTDTQYF
TGCGCCAGCAGCGCTTACAGGGCCCTCACAGATACGCAGTATTTT
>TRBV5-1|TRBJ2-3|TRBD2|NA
CASSLGTSGGPSTDTQYF
TGCGCCAGCAGCTTAGGAACTAGCGGGGGCCCTAGCACAGATACGCAGTATTTT
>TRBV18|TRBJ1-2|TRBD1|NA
CASSPDLQGGYTF
TGTGCCAGCTCACCAGATTTACAGGGGGGCTACACCTTC
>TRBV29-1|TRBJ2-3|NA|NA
CSAGLSRASTDTQYF
TGCAGCGCTGGACTGTCTCGTGCTAGCACAGATACGCAGTATTTT
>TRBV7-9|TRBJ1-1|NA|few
CASSSQANTEAFF
TGTGCCAGCAGCTCACAGGCTAACACTGAAGCTTTCTTT
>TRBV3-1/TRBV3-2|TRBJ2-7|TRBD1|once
CASSGRDRNYEQYF
TGTGCCAGCAGCGGTAGGGACAGAAACTACGAGCAGTACTTC
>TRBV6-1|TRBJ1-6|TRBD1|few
CASRRQGVDSPLHF
TGTGCCAGCAGGAGGCAGGGGGTAGATTCACCCCTCCACTTT
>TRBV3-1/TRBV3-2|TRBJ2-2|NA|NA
CASSHRTGELFF
TGTGCCAGCAGCCACAGAACCGGGGAGCTGTTTTTT
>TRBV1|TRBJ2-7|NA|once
CTSSQGPRGKDEQYF
TGCACCAGCAGCCAAGGCCCAAGGGGAAAGGACGAGCAGTACTTC
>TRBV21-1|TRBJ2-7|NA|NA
CASSKDGAGGSYEQYF
TGTGCCAGCAGCAAAGATGGGGCAGGGGGCTCCTACGAGCAGTACTTC
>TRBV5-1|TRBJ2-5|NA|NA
CASSLEGRETQYF
TGCGCCAGCAGCTTGGAGGGGCGAGAGACCCAGTACTTC
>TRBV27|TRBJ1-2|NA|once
CASSPLGGLPSGYTF
TGTGCCAGCAGCCCGCTGGGGGGATTACCTTCGGGCTACACCTTC
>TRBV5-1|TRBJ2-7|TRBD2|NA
CASSLAASGKEQYF
TGCGCCAGCAGCTTGGCGGCTAGCGGGAAGGAGCAGTACTTC
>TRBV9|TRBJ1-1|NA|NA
CASSVAVNTEAFF
TGTGCCAGCAGCGTCGCGGTTAACACTGAAGCTTTCTTT
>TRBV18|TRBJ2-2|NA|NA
CASSPQIANTGELFF
TGTGCCAGCTCACCACAAATAGCCAACACCGGGGAGCTGTTTTTT
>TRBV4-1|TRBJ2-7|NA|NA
CASSQEYLQGEQYF
TGCGCCAGCAGCCAAGAGTATCTACAGGGCGAGCAGTACTTC
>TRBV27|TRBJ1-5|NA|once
CASRPLRVSDSSNQPQHF
TGTGCCAGCAGGCCCCTCAGGGTCTCTGACTCTAGCAATCAGCCCCAGCATTTT
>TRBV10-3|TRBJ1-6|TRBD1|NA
CAIKGTGGTESPLHF
TGTGCCATCAAAGGGACAGGGGGAACAGAATCACCCCTCCACTTT
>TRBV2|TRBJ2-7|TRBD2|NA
CASSEGRGSIYEQYF
TGTGCCAGCAGTGAGGGGCGGGGGTCAATCTACGAGCAGTACTTC